A selection of T cell receptor beta chains follows, all from one sample in a study of blood T cell repertoires in COVID-19. Profiling relied on immunoSEQ multiplex PCR, and the TCRdb table lists in-frame clones only, not all of them. Of 220,000 or so clones in the sample, 90% are singletons; the top ten hold about 15%. Sequenced: PBMCs or T cells enriched from blood (not recorded which). The receptor source for this set is a man under 40 who had been exposed to COVID-19. The CDR3 runs from the conserved cysteine through the conserved F or W. A D gene is named only where the DNA matches it firmly. Size is omitted from some rows. Given values are once, few, many or a class for expanded clones.

v_gene: TRBV18; abundance: -; j_gene: TRBJ1-3; d_gene: -; CDR3nt: TGTGCCAGCTCACCGCAGGACTGGAGCTCTGGAAACACCATATATTTT; CDR3aa: CASSPQDWSSGNTIYF
v_gene: TRBV5-1; abundance: -; j_gene: TRBJ2-2; d_gene: -; CDR3nt: TGCGCCAGCAGCTTGGACAGGGTGTATACCGGGGAGCTGTTTTTT; CDR3aa: CASSLDRVYTGELFF
v_gene: TRBV5-1; abundance: -; j_gene: TRBJ1-6; d_gene: TRBD1; CDR3nt: TGCGCCAGCAGCCCGGGACAGGGGGCCGTAATCCCCCTCCACTTT; CDR3aa: CASSPGQGAVIPLHF
v_gene: TRBV18; abundance: -; j_gene: TRBJ2-3; d_gene: TRBD2; CDR3nt: TGTGCCAGCTCACAACAACTAGCGGGGAACACAGATACGCAGTATTTT; CDR3aa: CASSQQLAGNTDTQYF
v_gene: TRBV4-2; abundance: -; j_gene: TRBJ2-3; d_gene: TRBD2; CDR3nt: TGTGCCAGCAGCCAAGAAGAGCGGGGGGGCACAGATACGCAGTATTTT; CDR3aa: CASSQEERGGTDTQYF
v_gene: TRBV20-1; abundance: once; j_gene: TRBJ2-1; d_gene: -; CDR3nt: TGCAGTGCTAGTATATCACCGGTCGCTGAGCAGTTCTTC; CDR3aa: CSASISPVAEQFF
v_gene: TRBV7-6; abundance: once; j_gene: TRBJ2-2; d_gene: TRBD1; CDR3nt: TGTGCCAGCAGCTTATCCCCGACCGGGACAGGGAACACCGGGGAGCTGTTTTTT; CDR3aa: CASSLSPTGTGNTGELFF
v_gene: TRBV30; abundance: -; j_gene: TRBJ2-6; d_gene: TRBD1; CDR3nt: TGTGCCTGGAGTGTACGTCGGGACAGGGGGGAGGGGGCCAACGTCCTGACTTTC; CDR3aa: CAWSVRRDRGEGANVLTF
v_gene: TRBV10-1; abundance: -; j_gene: TRBJ2-1; d_gene: TRBD2; CDR3nt: TGCGCCAGCATGGGCAGACTAGCGGGGGCCAATGAGCAGTTCTTC; CDR3aa: CASMGRLAGANEQFF
v_gene: TRBV10-3; abundance: -; j_gene: TRBJ2-1; d_gene: -; CDR3nt: TGTGCCATCACTTCCTCAAGGGGGAATGAGCAGTTCTTC; CDR3aa: CAITSSRGNEQFF
v_gene: TRBV5-1; abundance: -; j_gene: TRBJ2-3; d_gene: -; CDR3nt: TGCGCCAGCAGCTTGGAGGGGGTCGATACGCAGTATTTT; CDR3aa: CASSLEGVDTQYF
v_gene: TRBV7-9; abundance: -; j_gene: TRBJ2-5; d_gene: TRBD2; CDR3nt: TGTGCCAGCAGCGGACTAGCGGGGGAAGAGACCCAGTACTTC; CDR3aa: CASSGLAGEETQYF
v_gene: TRBV5-1; abundance: -; j_gene: TRBJ1-4; d_gene: TRBD1; CDR3nt: TGCGCCAGCAGCTTGGCCGAGGGGGCGCCCGAAAAACTGTTTTTT; CDR3aa: CASSLAEGAPEKLFF
v_gene: TRBV20-1; abundance: -; j_gene: TRBJ1-1; d_gene: -; CDR3nt: TGCAGTGCTAGTACGGACACTGAAGCTTTCTTT; CDR3aa: CSASTDTEAFF
v_gene: TRBV11-2; abundance: -; j_gene: TRBJ1-1; d_gene: TRBD1; CDR3nt: TGTGCCAGCAGCTTAGGACAGGGTAACACTGAAGCTTTCTTT; CDR3aa: CASSLGQGNTEAFF
v_gene: TRBV19; abundance: -; j_gene: TRBJ1-5; d_gene: -; CDR3nt: TGTGCCAGTAGTTCGGGTCCGGGGAGTCAGCCCCAGCATTTT; CDR3aa: CASSSGPGSQPQHF
v_gene: TRBV5-1; abundance: -; j_gene: TRBJ1-2; d_gene: -; CDR3nt: TGCGCCAGCAGCTTGGTGCCGGACGGGGGTTCCGGGAGTGGCTACACCTTC; CDR3aa: CASSLVPDGGSGSGYTF
v_gene: TRBV7-2; abundance: -; j_gene: TRBJ1-4; d_gene: TRBD1; CDR3nt: TGTGCCAGCAGCATGACAGGGGCGCTCGCAACTAATGAAAAACTGTTTTTT; CDR3aa: CASSMTGALATNEKLFF
v_gene: TRBV7-2; abundance: -; j_gene: TRBJ2-1; d_gene: -; CDR3nt: TGTGCCAGCAGCTTAAGGCGGGGGCTCAATGAGCAGTTCTTC; CDR3aa: CASSLRRGLNEQFF
v_gene: TRBV15; abundance: -; j_gene: TRBJ1-3; d_gene: -; CDR3nt: TGTGCCACCGAGGTAGGCCGACAGCTCGGAAACACCATATATTTT; CDR3aa: CATEVGRQLGNTIYF
v_gene: TRBV4-1; abundance: -; j_gene: TRBJ1-5; d_gene: -; CDR3nt: TGCGCCAGCAGCGACACAGGGCGCAATCAGCCCCAGCATTTT; CDR3aa: CASSDTGRNQPQHF
v_gene: TRBV11-2; abundance: few; j_gene: TRBJ2-7; d_gene: -; CDR3nt: TGTGCCAGCAGCCCCCACTCCTACGAGCAGTACTTC; CDR3aa: CASSPHSYEQYF
v_gene: TRBV5-1; abundance: -; j_gene: TRBJ2-1; d_gene: -; CDR3nt: TGCGCCAGCAGCTTGGAGGGGGAATCCTACAATGAGCAGTTCTTC; CDR3aa: CASSLEGESYNEQFF
v_gene: TRBV7-9; abundance: -; j_gene: TRBJ2-3; d_gene: -; CDR3nt: TGTGCCAGCAGCTTAGACCGAGGTACGCAGTATTTT; CDR3aa: CASSLDRGTQYF
v_gene: TRBV2; abundance: -; j_gene: TRBJ2-7; d_gene: TRBD1; CDR3nt: TGTGCCAGCCTGGGACAGGCTTTTTTCTACGAGCAGTACTTC; CDR3aa: CASLGQAFFYEQYF
v_gene: TRBV5-1; abundance: once; j_gene: TRBJ2-5; d_gene: TRBD2; CDR3nt: TGCGCCAGCAGCCCCGGGACTAGGATTGGAGAGACCCAGTACTTC; CDR3aa: CASSPGTRIGETQYF
v_gene: TRBV5-4; abundance: -; j_gene: TRBJ2-7; d_gene: TRBD1; CDR3nt: TGTGCCAGCAGCTTCCACGGGACAGGGTATTACGAGCAGTACTTC; CDR3aa: CASSFHGTGYYEQYF
v_gene: TRBV9; abundance: -; j_gene: TRBJ2-3; d_gene: TRBD2; CDR3nt: TGTGCCAGCGGGGATCAGGAGCGGGGGGCGAAGTATACGCAGTATTTT; CDR3aa: CASGDQERGAKYTQYF
v_gene: TRBV6-1; abundance: -; j_gene: TRBJ2-2; d_gene: TRBD1; CDR3nt: TGTGCCAGCAGTGACGGGACAGGGTGGGGGACCGGGGAGCTGTTTTTT; CDR3aa: CASSDGTGWGTGELFF
v_gene: TRBV9; abundance: -; j_gene: TRBJ2-2; d_gene: TRBD2; CDR3nt: TGTGCCAGCAGCTCGGGGGGGCTAGCGCCCACCGGGGAGCTGTTTTTT; CDR3aa: CASSSGGLAPTGELFF
v_gene: TRBV19; abundance: -; j_gene: TRBJ2-3; d_gene: TRBD2; CDR3nt: TGTGCCAGTAGTATTGGCGGGGGGCGCACAGATACGCAGTATTTT; CDR3aa: CASSIGGGRTDTQYF
v_gene: TRBV12-3/TRBV12-4; abundance: -; j_gene: TRBJ1-4; d_gene: TRBD1; CDR3nt: TGTGCCAGCAGACAGGGGGCCTATGAAAAACTGTTTTTT; CDR3aa: CASRQGAYEKLFF
v_gene: TRBV6-5; abundance: once; j_gene: TRBJ2-5; d_gene: -; CDR3nt: TGTGCCAGCAGTTACTCCTCAGCGCGGGAGACCCAGTACTTC; CDR3aa: CASSYSSARETQYF
v_gene: TRBV5-5; abundance: -; j_gene: TRBJ2-1; d_gene: TRBD2; CDR3nt: TGTGCCAGCACCACCTTAGCGGGGGGGCCCAGCAATGAGCAGTTCTTC; CDR3aa: CASTTLAGGPSNEQFF
v_gene: TRBV10-3; abundance: -; j_gene: TRBJ2-7; d_gene: -; CDR3nt: TGTGCCATCCTGTCGGGGTACGAGCAGTACTTC; CDR3aa: CAILSGYEQYF
v_gene: TRBV29-1; abundance: -; j_gene: TRBJ2-7; d_gene: TRBD2; CDR3nt: TGCAGCGTTGGACCGGGACTAGCGGGGATCCACGAGCAGTACTTC; CDR3aa: CSVGPGLAGIHEQYF
v_gene: TRBV2; abundance: -; j_gene: TRBJ2-7; d_gene: -; CDR3nt: TGTGCCACAAGAAGAGGGATGCTTGAGGGTCGGCAGTACTTC; CDR3aa: CATRRGMLEGRQYF
v_gene: TRBV2; abundance: -; j_gene: TRBJ1-2; d_gene: TRBD1; CDR3nt: TGTGCCAGCAGCGGACAGGGTGGGTATGGCTACACCTTC; CDR3aa: CASSGQGGYGYTF
v_gene: TRBV6-5; abundance: -; j_gene: TRBJ2-2; d_gene: -; CDR3nt: TGTGCCAGCACTTCGACAGAAGGGGACACCGGGGAGCTGTTTTTT; CDR3aa: CASTSTEGDTGELFF
v_gene: TRBV3-1/TRBV3-2; abundance: once; j_gene: TRBJ1-3; d_gene: TRBD1; CDR3nt: TGTGCCAGCGGTGACAGGGAGCGGAACACCATATATTTT; CDR3aa: CASGDRERNTIYF
v_gene: TRBV27; abundance: once; j_gene: TRBJ1-6; d_gene: -; CDR3nt: TGTGCCAGCAGCCGGGGGGTCTCCTATAATTCACCCCTCCACTTT; CDR3aa: CASSRGVSYNSPLHF
v_gene: TRBV5-4; abundance: -; j_gene: TRBJ1-2; d_gene: -; CDR3nt: TGTGCCAGCAACTCAGCCCCAGGGATCAACTATGGCTACACCTTC; CDR3aa: CASNSAPGINYGYTF
v_gene: TRBV24-1; abundance: -; j_gene: TRBJ2-2; d_gene: -; CDR3nt: TGTGCCACCGGGACACAAAACACCGGGGAGCTGTTTTTT; CDR3aa: CATGTQNTGELFF
v_gene: TRBV11-2; abundance: -; j_gene: TRBJ1-5; d_gene: TRBD1; CDR3nt: TGTGCCAGCAGCTTAGATGGGGACAGGGGGCGCCTCCAGCCCCAGCATTTT; CDR3aa: CASSLDGDRGRLQPQHF
v_gene: TRBV7-9; abundance: -; j_gene: TRBJ2-7; d_gene: -; CDR3nt: TGTGCCAGCAGCTTAGTTTTGGGGCGGGGAGACTCCTACGAGCAGTACTTC; CDR3aa: CASSLVLGRGDSYEQYF
v_gene: TRBV6-5; abundance: -; j_gene: TRBJ2-5; d_gene: TRBD2; CDR3nt: TGTGCCAGCAGTCCCGGGACTAGAGAAGAGACCCAGTACTTC; CDR3aa: CASSPGTREETQYF
v_gene: TRBV5-1; abundance: -; j_gene: TRBJ1-5; d_gene: -; CDR3nt: TGCGCCAGCAGCTCGGAGGGAGGGAGCAATCAGCCCCAGCATTTT; CDR3aa: CASSSEGGSNQPQHF
v_gene: TRBV3-1/TRBV3-2; abundance: -; j_gene: TRBJ2-3; d_gene: -; CDR3nt: TGTGCCAGCAGCCAACCCGGACAGTTAGATACGCAGTATTTT; CDR3aa: CASSQPGQLDTQYF
v_gene: TRBV7-9; abundance: -; j_gene: TRBJ1-4; d_gene: -; CDR3nt: TGTGCCAGCAGCCCGGACAGTGGGATTGAAAAACTGTTTTTT; CDR3aa: CASSPDSGIEKLFF
v_gene: TRBV2; abundance: -; j_gene: TRBJ2-1; d_gene: -; CDR3nt: TGTGCCAGCAGTGGGGCCAGGGTTTTGGGCAATGAGCAGTTCTTC; CDR3aa: CASSGARVLGNEQFF
v_gene: TRBV10-3; abundance: -; j_gene: TRBJ2-7; d_gene: -; CDR3nt: TGTGCCATCAGTGAGTCGACACTCCCCGGGGACGAGCAGTACTTC; CDR3aa: CAISESTLPGDEQYF
v_gene: TRBV30; abundance: -; j_gene: TRBJ1-1; d_gene: TRBD1; CDR3nt: TGTGCCTGGGGGAGGACCGGGACAGGGAGTCCGAACACTGAAGCTTTCTTT; CDR3aa: CAWGRTGTGSPNTEAFF
v_gene: TRBV5-1; abundance: -; j_gene: TRBJ2-7; d_gene: -; CDR3nt: TGCGCCAGCAGCTTGGAGTACCCACCCCACTACTACGAGCAGTACTTC; CDR3aa: CASSLEYPPHYYEQYF
v_gene: TRBV28; abundance: -; j_gene: TRBJ2-6; d_gene: TRBD1; CDR3nt: TGTGCCAGCAGTTTTGCAGGGGGCGGAGGGGCCAACGTCCTGACTTTC; CDR3aa: CASSFAGGGGANVLTF
v_gene: TRBV5-4; abundance: -; j_gene: TRBJ2-2; d_gene: TRBD1; CDR3nt: TGTGCCAGCAGCAGGTGGACAGGGGGGAACACCGGGGAGCTGTTTTTT; CDR3aa: CASSRWTGGNTGELFF